The entry below gives a single TCR beta chain sequence along with its context. The data belong to a study of blood T cell repertoires in COVID-19. About the research overall: PBMCs, B-cell-depleted T cells, or T cells were the source of the cDNA or gDNA that made up the material.

Cohorts were based on clinical histories the participants reported. For recovered donors of Cohort 3, there were two negative PCRs, clearance, or symptom resolution. Trimming left V 8 bases short and J 1 base short, with 11 bases between. CDR3 length: 13 amino acids. In the original processing: Cell counts per sample came from amplifying reference gene primers. Some clones are missing from TCRdb's copy, which holds only in-frame ones; the method was immunoSEQ multiplex PCR. V and J calls and clone size are given by that table; D and trimming were obtained from the DNA. The sample shows about 380,000 clones, around 87% of them seen only once.

This TCR came from a man aged 25-45 years who had recovered from COVID-19. The sample was PBMCs or T cells enriched from blood (not recorded which). The V gene is TRBV12-3 or TRBV12-4, the J gene TRBJ1-2; D is ambiguous. CDR3 in amino acids: CASPEVVNYGYTF. As DNA, the CDR3 is TGTGCCAGCCCGGAGGTAGTTAACTATGGCTACACCTTC.